This T cell receptor (beta chain) derives from a study of blood T cell repertoires in COVID-19. Overall study: Italy, Spain and the United States were the sources of the convalescent and acute COVID-19 samples. From T cells, B-cell-depleted T cells, or PBMCs came the material, which was cDNA or gDNA.

Authors' processing steps: Amplification from reference gene primers served as the basis for estimated nucleated cell counts. Libraries were prepared by immunoSEQ multiplex PCR; TCRdb keeps only in-frame clonotypes and omits some of them. V, J and clone size were drawn from that table, and D and trimming were deduced from the DNA. The sample contains 100,000 to 120,000 clones, approximately 84% of which appear only once. The length of the CDR3 is 14 residues. V was shortened by 0 bases and J by 2 bases, with 7 bases between the two germline ends. Germline lookup yields CDR1 LGHNA and CDR2 YSLEER. The sequence came from a woman aged 40 to 50 with acute or convalescent COVID-19. The J gene is TRBJ2-5, the V gene TRBV4-3; D gene uncertain. The sample was peripheral blood. CDR3 DNA: TGCGCCAGCAGCCAAGATCTGCAGCAAGAGACCCAGTACTTC. This codes for CASSQDLQQETQYF.